These T cell receptor beta chains were read from a single sample in a study of cytomegalovirus exposure and HLA in healthy donors. Generated by immunoSEQ multiplex PCR, the TCRdb table keeps only in-frame clones and is missing some. The sample consists of about 130,000 clones, 75% to 90% of them appearing once. Input material: PBMCs. These TCRs come from a man aged 40-55 years in good health and CMV-seronegative. Each CDR3 is given with its conserved first and last residue. D genes are given only for firm matches. Rows may omit the clone size; those that give it use once, few, many or a size class.

TRBV7-6	NA	TRBD1	TRBJ1-1	CASSLAPGGTEAFF	TGTGCCAGCAGCTTAGCTCCAGGGGGGACTGAAGCTTTCTTT
TRBV28	NA	NA	TRBJ1-2	CASSFVQSYGYTF	TGTGCCAGCAGTTTCGTACAGTCCTATGGCTACACCTTC
TRBV6-6	once	NA	TRBJ2-3	CASSYPSGPAADTQYF	TGTGCCAGCAGTTACCCCTCCGGCCCAGCGGCAGATACGCAGTATTTT
TRBV4-1	NA	NA	TRBJ2-1	CASSQTGSSYNEQFF	TGCGCCAGCAGCCAAACAGGGAGCTCCTACAATGAGCAGTTCTTC
TRBV5-1	few	NA	TRBJ2-3	CASSLLRGTDTQYF	TGCGCCAGCAGCTTGTTAAGGGGGACAGATACGCAGTATTTT
TRBV5-1	few	NA	TRBJ1-2	CASSLDSMGGGYTF	TGCGCCAGCAGCTTGGATTCCATGGGAGGTGGCTACACCTTC
TRBV15	NA	TRBD2	TRBJ2-1	CATSRTGTSGSQYNEQFF	TGTGCCACCAGCAGAACCGGGACTAGCGGGAGTCAGTACAATGAGCAGTTCTTC
TRBV28	once	NA	TRBJ1-2	CASKVDSNYGYTF	TGTGCCAGCAAGGTCGACTCGAACTATGGCTACACCTTC
TRBV16	NA	NA	TRBJ1-5	CASTPDTNQPQHF	TGTGCCAGCACCCCGGACACTAATCAGCCCCAGCATTTT
TRBV6-6	NA	TRBD1	TRBJ1-4	CASSPGQAATNEKLFF	TGTGCCAGCAGCCCCGGACAGGCCGCAACTAATGAAAAACTGTTTTTT
TRBV5-1	NA	TRBD1	TRBJ2-7	CASSAAGTGYGEQYF	TGCGCCAGCAGCGCAGCCGGGACAGGGTACGGCGAGCAGTACTTC
TRBV5-6	few	TRBD1	TRBJ1-1	CASSLGPGQTFFEAFF	TGTGCCAGCAGCTTGGGGCCGGGACAGACCTTTTTTGAAGCTTTCTTT
TRBV9	NA	NA	TRBJ2-2	CASSVARAAGELFF	TGTGCCAGCAGCGTAGCGAGAGCCGCCGGGGAGCTGTTTTTT
TRBV13	NA	NA	TRBJ2-7	CASSAGLQGPAF	TGTGCCAGCAGCGCTGGCCTGCAGGGCCCCGCCTTC
TRBV5-1	NA	TRBD2	TRBJ2-5	CASSLAGGPEETQYF	TGCGCCAGCAGCTTGGCGGGGGGGCCTGAAGAGACCCAGTACTTC
TRBV27	NA	NA	TRBJ2-7	CASSLFPIADSYEQYF	TGTGCCAGCAGTTTATTCCCGATAGCGGACTCCTACGAGCAGTACTTC
TRBV6-5	few	NA	TRBJ2-5	CASSSQETQYF	TGTGCCAGCAGTTCTCAAGAGACCCAGTACTTC
TRBV6-1	NA	NA	TRBJ2-7	CASKGEGQSYEQYF	TGTGCCAGCAAGGGCGAGGGACAATCCTACGAGCAGTACTTC
TRBV5-1	NA	TRBD2	TRBJ2-6	CASTMAGLAGYSGANVLTF	TGCGCCAGCACAATGGCGGGACTAGCGGGTTACTCTGGGGCCAACGTCCTGACTTTC
TRBV19	NA	NA	TRBJ1-6	CASSPLNLNSPLHF	TGTGCCAGTAGTCCTCTAAATCTGAATTCACCCCTCCACTTT
TRBV5-1	NA	NA	TRBJ2-1	CASSLEAGRNEQFF	TGCGCCAGCAGCTTGGAGGCGGGGAGGAATGAGCAGTTCTTC
TRBV6-5	NA	NA	TRBJ2-1	CASTTARDSNEQFF	TGTGCCAGCACCACGGCCCGAGACTCGAATGAGCAGTTCTTC
TRBV28	NA	TRBD1	TRBJ1-5	CASSRDRVGQPQHF	TGTGCCAGCAGCCGGGACAGGGTTGGTCAGCCCCAGCATTTT
TRBV5-1	once	NA	TRBJ1-2	CASSSSRQDGYGYTF	TGCGCCAGCAGCTCGTCCCGACAGGATGGCTATGGCTACACCTTC